Each of the 3 T cell receptor beta chains below was sequenced from the same sample in a study of T-cell reconstitution after alpha-beta-depleted transplantation in children. Preparation of the TCRbeta library involved a method that used unique molecular identifiers. TCRdb recomputed calls from the PCR reads with MiXCR, one row per CDR3 protein. The sample carries hundreds of thousands of distinct CDR3 sequences, about an eighth recorded once. The starting material was PBMCs, mostly from graft donor cells, obtained 360 days after TCRalphabeta/CD19-depleted stem cell transplant. Source of these receptors: a male patient younger than 18 who had a stem cell transplant for acute myeloid leukemia, so the T cells may come from the graft donor.

This clonotype was seen more than once but under ten times. This chain joins TRBV5-1 and TRBJ2-1; TRBD2 matches 8 bases. V gave up 3 bases and J gave up 6 bases; unmatched junction bases: 11. Germline CDR1 SGHRS, CDR2 YFSETQ. The CDR3 spans 16 residues. The CDR3 here is CASSSLTSAPGNEQFF. CDR3 bases: TGCGCCAGCAGCTCCCTGACTAGCGCCCCCGGCAATGAGCAGTTCTTC. The whole variable domain, remainder taken from reference TRBV5-1 and TRBJ2-1, is KAGVTQTPRYLIKTRGQQVTLSCSPISGHRSVSWYQQTPGQGLQFLFEYFSETQRNKGNFPGRFSGRQFSNSRSEMNVSTLELGDSALYLCASSSLTSAPGNEQFFGPGTRLTVL.

V is TRBV7-2 and J is TRBJ2-7, with D perhaps matching TRBD2 (6 bases). CDR3 length equals 14 residues. Trimming stripped 2 bases from V and 1 base from J, with 9 bases between. CDR1 and CDR2 (germline): SGHTA, FQGNSA. DNA of the CDR3: TGTGCCAGCAGCTTAATGGCGGGGTCCTACGAGCAGTACTTC. It is translated as CASSLMAGSYEQYF.

This clonotype was seen a handful of times. The chain combines TRBV29-1 with TRBJ2-2; perhaps TRBD1 as D (5 bases). The CDR3 totals 12 residues. Germline values: CDR1 SQVTM, CDR2 ANQGSEA. V was cut by 5 bases and J by 6 bases, with 10 bases left in between. CDR3 residues: CSVPWGPGELFF. The DNA of the CDR3 is TGCAGCGTTCCGTGGGGCCCCGGGGAGCTGTTTTTT.